This T cell receptor (beta chain) emerged from a study of CD8 T cells in ankylosing spondylitis. TCRdb fed the 5' RACE reads into MiXCR, producing one record per CDR3 protein. The sample includes roughly 100,000 distinct CDR3 sequences, nearly 25% seen only once; the top ten take 12%. This clonotype showed up just a few times. Its target is unknown. Trimming removed 5 bases from V and 4 bases from J, with 15 bases in between. There are 15 residues in the CDR3. Germline CDR1 MNHNS, CDR2 SASEGT. General study results and limits: Disease-linked clones reportedly concentrated significantly in matched ankylosing spondylitis synovial fluid.

This sequence originates from a male donor with ankylosing spondylitis. The genes are TRBV6-1 and TRBJ2-1; weak D call: TRBD2 (7 bases). Sequencing used synovial fluid, either unsorted or a sorted T cell fraction (not recorded which). The DNA for the CDR3 is TGTGCCAGCAGTCGCGGGGGCTTAACATACAATGAGCAGTTCTTC. As protein: CASSRGGLTYNEQFF.